Shown below are 16 T cell receptor beta chains from a single sample sequenced in a study of OX40 agonist ivuxolimab in advanced cancers. TCRdb's table, derived via immunoSEQ multiplex PCR, lists solely in-frame clones and lacks some. The sample comprises roughly 67,000 clones, more than 85% of which are singletons, and 10% rests with the top ten. The sequencing here drew on CD4+ or CD8+ T cells sorted from blood, taken in a trial of the OX40 agonist ivuxolimab. The receptors were sampled from an adult with an advanced solid tumor such as melanoma, head and neck, liver or kidney cancer.

The gene calls are TRBV7-9 and TRBJ1-6; no clear D. The CDR3 has 14 residues. Germline-derived CDR1 and CDR2 are SEHNR and FQNEAQ (reference sequence). The V and J ends lost 2 bases and 0 bases respectively, with 2 bases between them. The CDR3 coding sequence is TGTGCCAGCAGCTTACCCTCCTATAATTCACCCCTCCACTTT. Its protein product is CASSLPSYNSPLHF.

This chain joins TRBV2 and TRBJ1-4; D is perhaps TRBD1 (6 bases). CDR3 length: 14 residues. CDR1 is SNHLY, CDR2 FYNNEI, per germline. Trimming took 6 bases from V and 12 from J, leaving 20 bases between them. The CDR3 region has the DNA TGTGCCAGCAGCCGGACAGCGCAGATGGTGGAACTGTTTTTT. This gives the protein CASSRTAQMVELFF.

This sequence joins TRBV4-1 and TRBJ2-1; 11 bases are shared with TRBD2. Germline V gene sequence: CDR1 MGHRA, CDR2 YSYEKL. The junction had 10 bases not matched to a gene; V was cut back by 1 base and J by 5 bases. The CDR3 consists of 18 residues. CDR3 coding DNA: TGCGCCAGCAGCCAAGTTCTTCTCTTAGCGGGGGGGCACAATGAGCAGTTCTTC. Its protein is CASSQVLLLAGGHNEQFF.

This clone was seen a few times. The chain carries TRBV10-1 and TRBJ2-1; TRBD1 matches at 8 bases. V lost 3 bases and J lost 6; bases outside the gene matches: 7. Germline CDR1 WNHNN, CDR2 SYGVQD (reference sequence). The length of the CDR3 is 15 residues. The CDR3 sequence: CASSEVQGVGNEQFF. The CDR3 bases are TGCGCCAGCAGTGAAGTACAGGGGGTGGGCAATGAGCAGTTCTTC.

This clone was recorded once. The chain employs TRBV15 and TRBJ2-7; the D call may be TRBD1 or TRBD2 (5 bases each). The length of the CDR3 is 16 residues. V lost 4 bases, J lost 0 bases, and 16 bases lay in between. The germline gives CDR1 LNHNV, CDR2 YYDKDF (reference sequence). In DNA, the CDR3 is TGTGCCACCAGCACAACCGTGGGACCTAGCTCCTACGAGCAGTACTTC. This encodes CATSTTVGPSSYEQYF.

The chain couples TRBV25-1 to TRBJ2-5; D is perhaps TRBD1 (7 bases). V lost 3 bases to trimming and J lost 5 bases, with 10 bases between them. The CDR3 runs 13 residues. Germline CDR1 reads MGHDK; CDR2 reads SYGVNS. The CDR3 loop is CASSDGGGETQYF. The CDR3 coding sequence is TGTGCCAGCAGTGACGGAGGGGGCGAGACCCAGTACTTC.

V is TRBV5-6 and J is TRBJ2-7, with D tentatively TRBD1 (6 bases). Deletions cut 4 bases from V and 2 bases from J, with 19 bases between. The CDR3 is made up of 16 amino acids. Germline CDR1 is SGHDT and CDR2 is YYEEEE. The CDR3 reads CASSAPRTAGTYEQYF. The CDR3 DNA reads TGTGCCAGCAGCGCCCCCAGGACAGCAGGTACCTACGAGCAGTACTTC.

The V call is TRBV7-6, the J call TRBJ1-1, with no clear D. The length of the CDR3 is 12 residues. CDR1 and CDR2 from the germline V gene are SGHVS and FNYEAQ. Deletions cut 5 bases from V and 4 bases from J, with 8 bases between. CDR3 nucleotide sequence: TGTGCCAGCAGCCCCGACCCCACTGAAGCTTTCTTT. This translates into CASSPDPTEAFF.

J is TRBJ2-3 and V is TRBV27; D not certain. V was pared by 1 base and J by 2 bases, with 10 bases between. Per germline, CDR1 MNHEY and CDR2 SMNVEV (reference sequence). This CDR3 has 15 amino acids. The CDR3 DNA sequence: TGTGCCAGCAGTTTATTGTCGGCTTTCACAGATACGCAGTATTTT. Its protein product is CASSLLSAFTDTQYF.

The chain links TRBV9 to TRBJ2-3, with 10 bases that match TRBD1. The trim removed 3 bases at V and 4 bases at J, leaving 8 bases unmatched. This CDR3 region has 16 residues. Per the germline V gene, CDR1 is SGDLS and CDR2 is YYNGEE. The CDR3 loop is CASSDRTGGVADTQYF. The CDR3 DNA reads TGTGCCAGCAGCGATAGGACAGGGGGAGTCGCAGATACGCAGTATTTT.

DNA of the CDR3: TGTGCCAGCAGGGCAGACATGAACACTGAAGCTTTCTTT. Its translation is CASRADMNTEAFF. The chain has TRBV13 and TRBJ1-1; D is ambiguous. V shed 6 bases and J shed 0 bases, with 8 bases lying between them. The CDR3 length is 13 residues. CDR1 and CDR2 (germline): PRHDT, FYEKMQ (reference sequence).

The V gene is TRBV5-1, the J gene TRBJ2-2, with a weak D call TRBD1 (6 bases). This CDR3 contains 15 residues. Trimming took off 2 bases at V and 2 bases at J, with 10 bases between the two ends. CDR1 is SGHRS and CDR2 is YFSETQ in the germline V gene. The CDR3 is CASSFYRENTGELFF. The CDR3 DNA reads TGCGCCAGCAGCTTCTACAGGGAAAACACCGGGGAGCTGTTTTTT.

The genes are TRBV2 and TRBJ1-5; D is uncertain. The V end lost 1 base, the J end lost 0 bases, and 7 bases lay between the germline ends. This CDR3 region has 15 residues. Germline loops: CDR1 SNHLY, CDR2 FYNNEI. The CDR3 loop is CASSEGQLSNQPQHF. The CDR3 DNA reads TGTGCCAGCAGTGAAGGGCAGCTTAGCAATCAGCCCCAGCATTTT. Variable domain in full (rest from reference TRBV2 and TRBJ1-5): EPEVTQTPSHQVTQMGQEVILRCVPISNHLYFYWYRQILGQKVEFLVSFYNNEISEKSEIFDDQFSVERPDGSNFTLKIRSTKLEDSAMYFCASSEGQLSNQPQHFGDGTRLSIL.

V gene TRBV6-5 combines with J gene TRBJ2-7; D may be TRBD1 or TRBD2 (6 bases each). V lost 6 bases to trimming and J lost 5 bases, with 14 bases between them. The germline V gene encodes CDR1 MNHEY and CDR2 SVGAGI. This CDR3 is built from 13 residues. The CDR3 DNA is TGTGCCAGCAGAGAACCCGGGGGCGACGAGCAGTACTTC. Protein product: CASREPGGDEQYF.

The chain uses TRBV15 and TRBJ2-7; 14 bases agree with TRBD2. The CDR3 is made up of 16 amino acids. Losses at the gene ends were 1 base for V and 5 bases for J; bases not matched to a gene: 4. The germline CDR1 and CDR2 sequences are LNHNV and YYDKDF (reference sequence). CDR3 nucleotides: TGTGCCACCAGCAGAGGGGGACTAGCGGGGGTCCACGAGCAGTACTTC. Translation gives CATSRGGLAGVHEQYF.

V and J are TRBV7-6 and TRBJ1-3; D may be TRBD1 (5 bases). Per germline, CDR1 SGHVS and CDR2 FNYEAQ. With 5 bases removed from V and 0 bases from J, the gap between germline ends came to 17 bases. The CDR3 extends over 17 amino acids. CDR3 nucleotide sequence: TGTGCCAGCAGCCCTGCGATAACAGGTTTCTCTGGAAACACCATATATTTT. Its protein product is CASSPAITGFSGNTIYF.